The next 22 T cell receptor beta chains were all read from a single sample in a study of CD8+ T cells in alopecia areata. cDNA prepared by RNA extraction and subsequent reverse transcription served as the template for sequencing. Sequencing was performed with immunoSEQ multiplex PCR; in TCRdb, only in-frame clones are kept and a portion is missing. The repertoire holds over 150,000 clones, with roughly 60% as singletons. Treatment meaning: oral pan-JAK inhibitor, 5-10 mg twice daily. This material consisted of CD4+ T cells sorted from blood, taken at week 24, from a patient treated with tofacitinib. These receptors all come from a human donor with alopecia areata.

Written as DNA, the CDR3 is TGTGCCAGCAGTGAAGGGGAGATGCGGTCCGGAAACACCATATATTTT. Protein: CASSEGEMRSGNTIYF. The chain joins TRBV6-1 to TRBJ1-3; D remains unclear. Germline V gives CDR1 MNHNS, CDR2 SASEGT. The ends were cut back, 1 base at V and 4 bases at J, with 14 bases in the middle. The CDR3 consists of 16 residues.

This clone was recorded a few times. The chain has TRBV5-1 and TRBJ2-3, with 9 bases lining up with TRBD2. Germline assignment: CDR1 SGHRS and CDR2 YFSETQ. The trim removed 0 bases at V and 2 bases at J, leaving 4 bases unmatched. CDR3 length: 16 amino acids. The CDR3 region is CASSLATSGYTDTQYF. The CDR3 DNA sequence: TGCGCCAGCAGCTTGGCTACTAGCGGGTACACAGATACGCAGTATTTT.

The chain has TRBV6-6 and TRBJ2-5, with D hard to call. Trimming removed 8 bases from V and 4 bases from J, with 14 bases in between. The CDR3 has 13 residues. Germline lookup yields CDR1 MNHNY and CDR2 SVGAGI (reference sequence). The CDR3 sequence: CASAIRVAETQYF. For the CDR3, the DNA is TGTGCCAGCGCCATTCGGGTAGCAGAGACCCAGTACTTC.

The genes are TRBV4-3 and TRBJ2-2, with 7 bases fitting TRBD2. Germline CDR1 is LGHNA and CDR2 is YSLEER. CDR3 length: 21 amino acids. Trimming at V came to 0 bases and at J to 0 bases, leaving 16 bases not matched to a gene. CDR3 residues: CASSQDFAGDVLKANTGELFF. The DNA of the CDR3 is TGCGCCAGCAGCCAAGATTTTGCGGGGGACGTCCTCAAGGCGAACACCGGGGAGCTGTTTTTT.

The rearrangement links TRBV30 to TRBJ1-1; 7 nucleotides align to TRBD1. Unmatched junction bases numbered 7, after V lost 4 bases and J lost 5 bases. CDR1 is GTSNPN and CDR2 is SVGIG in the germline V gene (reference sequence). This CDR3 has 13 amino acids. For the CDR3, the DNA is TGTGCCTGGACCAACAGGGGAGGGACTGAAGCTTTCTTT. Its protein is CAWTNRGGTEAFF. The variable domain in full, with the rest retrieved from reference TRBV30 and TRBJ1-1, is SQTIHQWPATLVQPVGSPLSLECTVEGTSNPNLYWYRQAAGRGLQLLFYSVGIGQISSEVPQNLSASRPQDRQFILSSKKLLLSDSGFYLCAWTNRGGTEAFFGQGTRLTVV.

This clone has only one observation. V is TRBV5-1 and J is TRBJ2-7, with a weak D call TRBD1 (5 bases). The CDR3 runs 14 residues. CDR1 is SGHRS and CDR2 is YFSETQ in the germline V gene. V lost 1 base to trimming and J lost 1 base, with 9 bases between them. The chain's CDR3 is CASSLPGKSYEQYF. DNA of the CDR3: TGCGCCAGCAGCTTGCCAGGGAAATCCTACGAGCAGTACTTC.

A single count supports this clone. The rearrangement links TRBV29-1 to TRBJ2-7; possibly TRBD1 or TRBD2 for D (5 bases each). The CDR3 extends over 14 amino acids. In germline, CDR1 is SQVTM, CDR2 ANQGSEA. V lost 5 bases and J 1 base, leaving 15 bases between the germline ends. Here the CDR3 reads CSVLGTSGSYEQYF. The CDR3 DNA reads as TGCAGCGTTCTCGGGACCAGCGGATCCTACGAGCAGTACTTC.

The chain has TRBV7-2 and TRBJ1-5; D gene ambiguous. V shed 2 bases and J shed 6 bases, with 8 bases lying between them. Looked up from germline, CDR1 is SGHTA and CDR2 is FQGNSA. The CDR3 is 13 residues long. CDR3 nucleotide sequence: TGTGCCAGCAGCTTATTCGTGGTTCAGCCCCAGCATTTT. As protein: CASSLFVVQPQHF.

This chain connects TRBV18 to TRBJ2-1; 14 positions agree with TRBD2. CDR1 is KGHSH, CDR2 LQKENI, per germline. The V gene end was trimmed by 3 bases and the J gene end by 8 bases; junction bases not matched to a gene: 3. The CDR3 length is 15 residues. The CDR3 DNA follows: TGTGCCAGCTCACCGGGGACTAGCGGGGGCGATGAGCAGTTCTTC. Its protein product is CASSPGTSGGDEQFF.

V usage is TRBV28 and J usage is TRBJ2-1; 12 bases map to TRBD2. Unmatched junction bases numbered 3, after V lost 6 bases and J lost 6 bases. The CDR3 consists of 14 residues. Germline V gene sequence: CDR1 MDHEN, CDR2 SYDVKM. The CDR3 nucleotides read TGTGCCAGCAGGGCTAGCGGGAGGGCCAATGAGCAGTTCTTC. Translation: CASRASGRANEQFF. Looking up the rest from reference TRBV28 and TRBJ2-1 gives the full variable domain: DVKVTQSSRYLVKRTGEKVFLECVQDMDHENMFWYRQDPGLGLRLIYFSYDVKMKEKGDIPEGYSVSREKKERFSLILESASTNQTSMYLCASRASGRANEQFFGPGTRLTVL.

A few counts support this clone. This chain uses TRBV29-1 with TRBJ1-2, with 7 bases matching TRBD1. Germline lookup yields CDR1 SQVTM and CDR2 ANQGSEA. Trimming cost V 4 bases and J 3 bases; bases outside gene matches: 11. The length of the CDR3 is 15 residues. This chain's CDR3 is CSVAGRTGRDYGYTF. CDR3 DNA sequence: TGCAGCGTTGCAGGAAGGACAGGAAGGGACTATGGCTACACCTTC.

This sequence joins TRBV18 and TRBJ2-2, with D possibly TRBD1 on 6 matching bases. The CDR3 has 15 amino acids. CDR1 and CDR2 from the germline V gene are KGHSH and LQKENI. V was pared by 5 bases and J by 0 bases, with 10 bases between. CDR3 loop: CASSTGQANTGELFF. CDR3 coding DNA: TGTGCCAGCTCAACGGGACAAGCGAACACCGGGGAGCTGTTTTTT.

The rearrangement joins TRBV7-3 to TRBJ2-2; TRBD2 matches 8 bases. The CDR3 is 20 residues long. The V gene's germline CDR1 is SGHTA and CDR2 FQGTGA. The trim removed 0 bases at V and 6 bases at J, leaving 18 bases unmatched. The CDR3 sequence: CASSLTFTGGLASRPGELFF. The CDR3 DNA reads TGTGCCAGCAGCTTAACGTTTACGGGGGGGCTTGCGTCCCGCCCCGGGGAGCTGTTTTTT. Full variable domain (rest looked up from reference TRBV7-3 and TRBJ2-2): GAGVSQTPSNKVTEKGKYVELRCDPISGHTALYWYRQSLGQGPEFLIYFQGTGAADDSGLPNDRFFAVRPEGSVSTLKIQRTERGDSAVYLCASSLTFTGGLASRPGELFFGEGSRLTVL.

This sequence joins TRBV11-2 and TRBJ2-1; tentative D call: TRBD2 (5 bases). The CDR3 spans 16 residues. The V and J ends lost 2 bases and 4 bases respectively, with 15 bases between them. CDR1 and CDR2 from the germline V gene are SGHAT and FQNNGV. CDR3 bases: TGTGCCAGCAGCTTACTGATACGGACTTCGTACAATGAGCAGTTCTTC. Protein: CASSLLIRTSYNEQFF.

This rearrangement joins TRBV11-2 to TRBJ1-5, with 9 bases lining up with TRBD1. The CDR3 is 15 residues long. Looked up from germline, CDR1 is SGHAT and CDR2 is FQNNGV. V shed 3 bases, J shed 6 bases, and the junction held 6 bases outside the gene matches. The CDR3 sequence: CASSFGQGKGQPQHF. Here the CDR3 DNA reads TGTGCCAGCAGCTTCGGACAGGGGAAGGGTCAGCCCCAGCATTTT.

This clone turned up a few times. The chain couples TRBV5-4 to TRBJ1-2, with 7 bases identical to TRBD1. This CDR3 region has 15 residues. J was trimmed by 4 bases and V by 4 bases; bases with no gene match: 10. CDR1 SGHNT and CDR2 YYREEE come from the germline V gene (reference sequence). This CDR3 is CASSREGASVYGYTF. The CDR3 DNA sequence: TGTGCCAGCAGCCGCGAGGGGGCGTCGGTCTATGGCTACACCTTC.

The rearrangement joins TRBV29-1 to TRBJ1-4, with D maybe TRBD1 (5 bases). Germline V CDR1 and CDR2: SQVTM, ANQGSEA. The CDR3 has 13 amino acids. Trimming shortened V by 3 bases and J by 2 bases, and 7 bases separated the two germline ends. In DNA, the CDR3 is TGCAGCGTTGACGAGGGGACTAATGAAAAACTGTTTTTT. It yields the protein CSVDEGTNEKLFF.

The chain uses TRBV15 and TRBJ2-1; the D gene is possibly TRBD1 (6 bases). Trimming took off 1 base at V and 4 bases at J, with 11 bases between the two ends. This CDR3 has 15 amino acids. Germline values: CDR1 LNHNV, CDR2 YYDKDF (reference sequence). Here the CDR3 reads CATSRALGAYNEQFF. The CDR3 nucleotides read TGTGCCACCAGCAGAGCGCTGGGGGCTTACAATGAGCAGTTCTTC.

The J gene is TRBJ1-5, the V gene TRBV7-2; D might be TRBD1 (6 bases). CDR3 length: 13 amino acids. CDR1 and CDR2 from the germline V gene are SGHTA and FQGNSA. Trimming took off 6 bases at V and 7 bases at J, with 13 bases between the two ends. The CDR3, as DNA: TGTGCCAGCAGTTCGACGGGGGCCCAGCCCCAGCATTTT. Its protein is CASSSTGAQPQHF.

The CDR3 spells CASSLGLGQPQHF. DNA for the CDR3: TGTGCCAGCAGCCTAGGGTTAGGTCAGCCCCAGCATTTT. V is TRBV7-9 and J is TRBJ1-5; D is unclear. Germline V lookup: CDR1 SEHNR, CDR2 FQNEAQ (reference sequence). Trimming took off 5 bases at V and 6 bases at J, with 11 bases between the two ends. This CDR3 spans 13 amino acids.

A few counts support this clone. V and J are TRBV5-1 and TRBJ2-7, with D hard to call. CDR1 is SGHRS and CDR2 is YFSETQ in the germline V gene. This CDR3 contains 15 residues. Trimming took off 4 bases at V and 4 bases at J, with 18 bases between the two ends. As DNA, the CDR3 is TGCGCCAGCAGCCGAGGACGGGCCGATAATTACGAGCAGTACTTC. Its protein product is CASSRGRADNYEQYF.

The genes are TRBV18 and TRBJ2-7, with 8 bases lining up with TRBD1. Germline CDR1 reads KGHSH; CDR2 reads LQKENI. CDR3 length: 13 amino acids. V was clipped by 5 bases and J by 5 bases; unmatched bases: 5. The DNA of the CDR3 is TGTGCCAGCTCAAGACAGGGGCCGGACGAGCAGTACTTC. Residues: CASSRQGPDEQYF.